Sequencing of this T cell receptor (beta chain) was carried out in a study of cytomegalovirus exposure and HLA in healthy donors. Overall study context: Early release data held roughly 90 million unique TCRs from HLA-typed donors.

J lost 6 bases, V lost 1 base, and 4 bases had no gene match. The CDR3 is 15 amino acids. CDR1 SGHDN and CDR2 FVKESK come from the germline V gene. Both 60 Vbeta primers and 13 Jbeta primers went into the PCR. Profiling relied on immunoSEQ multiplex PCR, and the TCRdb table lists in-frame clones only, not all of them. The table records 200,000 to 250,000 clones, 70% to 85% of them present only once. The chain links TRBV14 to TRBJ2-1, with TRBD2 matching 9 bases. The specimen sequenced was PBMCs. The TCR comes from a woman between 40 and 55 years old in good health and CMV-seronegative. The CDR3 protein is CASSQVAGEINEQFF. CDR3 nucleotide sequence: TGTGCCAGCAGCCAAGTAGCGGGGGAGATCAATGAGCAGTTCTTC. Supplemented by reference TRBV14 and TRBJ2-1, the full variable domain reads EAGVTQFPSHSVIEKGQTVTLRCDPISGHDNLYWYRRVMGKEIKFLLHFVKESKQDESGMPNNRFLAERTGGTYSTLKVQPAELEDSGVYFCASSQVAGEINEQFFGPGTRLTVL.